This TCR beta chain was sequenced in a study of T cell repertoires in cytomegalovirus infection. Study background: TCR beta signatures that were public indicated CMV infection and matching HLA type. Overall study findings and caveats: HLA-C-restricted CMV-specific TCR beta clonotypes prevailed in the ex vivo response. Of the TCR beta families, the public ones yielded a cumulative frequency that identified carriers of CMV plus the relevant HLA.

Trimming took off 7 bases at V and 0 bases at J, with 13 bases between the two ends. This CDR3 region has 16 residues. About this clonotype: Its antigen remains unknown.

A single record per CDR3 protein comes from TCRdb applying MiXCR to the reads. The sample has approximately 76,000 distinct CDR3 sequences; around 42% are singletons. The material was CD8+ T cells from cultured PBMCs, obtained from culture after CMV antigen stimulation. The source is a human donor in good health (CMV status not recorded). Some clones in this sample may be carry-over from other donors' samples. The chain carries TRBV12-3 or TRBV12-4 and TRBJ2-6; TRBD1 might be the D (6 bases). In nucleotides, the CDR3 is TGTGCCAGCACCTGGGGACAAAGCTCTGGGGCCAACGTCCTGACTTTC. This gives the protein CASTWGQSSGANVLTF.